The 31 T cell receptor beta chains reported below all come from one sample, sequenced in a study of T cells in Graves' hyperthyroidism and ophthalmopathy. RNA transcripts gave rise to amplified TCR beta CDR3 regions. Researchers ran a first-round RT-PCR on the TCR CDR3 using the HTBI primer set. TCRdb analysed the multiplex PCR reads with MiXCR anew, one entry per CDR3 protein. Counted here are approximately 610,000 distinct CDR3 sequences, about 14% occurring once; the ten biggest clones make up 4.3%. The source material was blood. The receptors were gathered from a woman aged 40 to 55 with Graves' ophthalmopathy.

This clonotype was seen repeatedly, ten times or more. The rearrangement links TRBV30 to TRBJ2-7; D gene unclear. Trimming pared 0 bases from V and 3 bases from J, leaving 12 bases between. In germline, CDR1 is GTSNPN, CDR2 SVGIG (reference sequence). CDR3 length: 14 residues. In DNA form, the CDR3 reads TGTGCCTGGAGTGTAGGCCAACTCTTCTACGAGCAGTACTTC. Amino acid sequence: CAWSVGQLFYEQYF.

V is TRBV7-9 and J is TRBJ2-7; no reliable D call. This CDR3 spans 9 amino acids. Trimming left V 11 bases short and J 7 bases short, with 9 bases between. Germline loops: CDR1 SEHNR, CDR2 FQNEAQ (reference sequence). CDR3 loop: CARPREQYF. CDR3 coding DNA: TGTGCCCGACCCAGGGAGCAGTACTTC.

This clonotype appeared many times. CDR3 loop: CASSGTGLASGEQYF. CDR3 nucleotide sequence: TGCGCCAGCAGCGGAACGGGACTAGCGAGTGGGGAGCAGTACTTC. The chain links TRBV4-1 to TRBJ2-7; 10 bases are a match to TRBD2. Per the germline V gene, CDR1 is MGHRA and CDR2 is YSYEKL. This CDR3 has 15 residues. V shed 5 bases and J 7 bases; nucleotides not matched to a gene: 11.

V usage is TRBV2 and J usage is TRBJ1-5; 9 bases line up with TRBD1. The CDR3 spans 18 residues. CDR1 and CDR2 from the germline V gene are SNHLY and FYNNEI. Trimming took 8 bases from V and 0 from J; bases not matched to a gene: 14. The chain's CDR3 is CASQRGQGTLNSNQPQHF. The CDR3 DNA follows: TGTGCCAGCCAACGTGGACAGGGGACACTTAATAGCAATCAGCCCCAGCATTTT.

The sample holds many counts of this clonotype. The chain carries TRBV4-2 and TRBJ1-1; 8 bases map to TRBD1. This CDR3 is built from 15 residues. The germline CDR1 and CDR2 sequences are LGHNA and YNFKEQ. V was clipped by 4 bases and J by 3 bases; unmatched bases: 7. Written as DNA, the CDR3 is TGTGCCAGCAGCCCTGACTTGACAGGGGACACTGAAGCTTTCTTT. Translation gives CASSPDLTGDTEAFF.

The V call is TRBV28, the J call TRBJ1-1, with a tentative D call TRBD1 (5 bases). This CDR3 spans 12 amino acids. The V gene lost 5 bases and the J gene lost 7 bases, with 11 bases spanning the gap. Germline V gives CDR1 MDHEN, CDR2 SYDVKM. In DNA, the CDR3 is TGTGCCAGCAGTACCCCGGGACGTGAAGCTTTCTTT. Encoded protein: CASSTPGREAFF.

This clonotype was found a few times. The gene calls are TRBV5-6 and TRBJ2-2; tentatively, D is TRBD2 (6 bases). CDR1 and CDR2 from the germline V gene are SGHDT and YYEEEE. The length of the CDR3 is 13 residues. V lost 5 bases and J 6 bases, leaving 11 bases between the germline ends. The CDR3 loop is CASRPWGAGELFF. The DNA for the CDR3 is TGTGCCAGCAGACCCTGGGGGGCCGGGGAGCTGTTTTTT.

This clonotype was seen at least ten times. The J gene is TRBJ2-7, the V gene TRBV6-2 or TRBV6-3; 8 nucleotides line up with TRBD1. Trimming cost V 8 bases and J 1 base; bases outside gene matches: 7. In germline, CDR1 is MNHEY, CDR2 SVGEGT. The CDR3 runs to 14 residues. The CDR3 reads CASRRQGNSYEQYF. The DNA of the CDR3 is TGTGCCAGCCGAAGACAGGGGAATTCCTACGAGCAGTACTTC.

CDR3 region: CASSRDRENSPLHF. As DNA, the CDR3 is TGTGCCAGCAGTAGGGACAGGGAGAATTCACCCCTCCACTTT. The J gene is TRBJ1-6, the V gene TRBV27, with 9 nucleotides matching TRBD1. The CDR3 has 14 residues. Per germline, CDR1 MNHEY and CDR2 SMNVEV (reference sequence). V dropped 5 bases and J dropped 7; count of bases not matched to a gene: 3.

This rearrangement joins TRBV14 to TRBJ2-7, with TRBD1 as a possible D gene (5 bases). The CDR3 length is 14 residues. Per germline, CDR1 SGHDN and CDR2 FVKESK. V shed 1 base and J shed 8 bases, with 15 bases lying between them. The CDR3 region is CASSQAGPGAKQYF. The DNA of the CDR3 is TGTGCCAGCAGCCAAGCGGGCCCTGGGGCAAAGCAGTACTTC. Combining the CDR3 with reference TRBV14 and TRBJ2-7 gives the whole variable domain EAGVTQFPSHSVIEKGQTVTLRCDPISGHDNLYWYRRVMGKEIKFLLHFVKESKQDESGMPNNRFLAERTGGTYSTLKVQPAELEDSGVYFCASSQAGPGAKQYFGPGTRLTVT.

This clonotype was seen many times. The V gene is TRBV27, the J gene TRBJ2-7; either TRBD1 or TRBD2 may supply D (5 bases each). There are 15 residues in the CDR3. The V gene's germline CDR1 is MNHEY and CDR2 SMNVEV (reference sequence). V was shortened by 5 bases and J by 5 bases, with 19 bases between the two germline ends. The CDR3 spells CASSGTEGHVHEQYF. DNA for the CDR3: TGTGCCAGCAGTGGGACCGAGGGGCACGTCCACGAGCAGTACTTC.

This clonotype has ten or more counts. The V gene is TRBV11-2, the J gene TRBJ1-2, with TRBD1 as a possible D gene (6 bases). CDR1 is SGHAT, CDR2 FQNNGV, per germline. The CDR3 extends over 13 amino acids. Trimming took off 6 bases at V and 7 bases at J, with 15 bases between the two ends. The chain's CDR3 is CASSRGGESGYTF. CDR3 sequence (DNA): TGTGCCAGCAGTAGGGGGGGAGAGAGTGGCTACACCTTC. The whole variable domain, filled in from reference TRBV11-2 and TRBJ1-2, reads EAGVAQSPRYKIIEKRQSVAFWCNPISGHATLYWYQQILGQGPKLLIQFQNNGVVDDSQLPKDRFSAERLKGVDSTLKIQPAKLEDSAVYLCASSRGGESGYTFGSGTRLTVV.

At least ten counts were recorded for this clonotype. The V and J genes are TRBV6-1 and TRBJ2-7; TRBD2 might be the D (5 bases). This CDR3 contains 12 residues. Between the trimmed V and J ends, which lost 2 bases and 4 bases, there was a span of 6 bases. Germline V gene sequence: CDR1 MNHNS, CDR2 SASEGT. CDR3 nucleotide sequence: TGTGCCAGCAGTGAACGGAGGTACGAGCAGTACTTC. This translates into CASSERRYEQYF.

DNA for the CDR3: TGCAGCGTTCACCTGGGACTAGCGGGAAAGGGTGAGCAGTTCTTC. Protein: CSVHLGLAGKGEQFF. The rearrangement uses TRBV29-1 and TRBJ2-1, with 13 bases identical to TRBD2. J gave up 9 bases and V 5 bases, and 10 bases lay outside the gene matches. Germline V gene lookup returns CDR1 SQVTM and CDR2 ANQGSEA. The CDR3 consists of 15 residues.

This clonotype was counted many times. This chain connects TRBV6-1 to TRBJ1-2; D might be TRBD1 (5 bases). This CDR3 contains 12 residues. Trimming stripped 3 bases from V and 6 bases from J, with 8 bases between. CDR1 is MNHNS and CDR2 is SASEGT in the germline V gene. CDR3 DNA: TGTGCCAGCAGTGAGCACAGGCATGGCTACACCTTC. Translated: CASSEHRHGYTF.

The rearrangement links TRBV4-2 to TRBJ2-6; 10 nucleotides agree with TRBD1. Germline V lookup: CDR1 LGHNA, CDR2 YNFKEQ. The CDR3 extends over 17 amino acids. V was pared by 5 bases and J by 3 bases, with 7 bases of the junction left unmatched. The CDR3 DNA is TGTGCCAGCAGCATCCGACAGGGGGCCGGTGGGGCCAACGTCCTGACTTTC. Its translation: CASSIRQGAGGANVLTF.

This clonotype occurred many times. This chain links TRBV19 with TRBJ2-7, with D perhaps TRBD2 (6 bases). CDR1 and CDR2 from the germline V gene are LNHDA and SQIVND (reference sequence). The CDR3 length is 15 residues. V shed 1 base and J shed 3 bases, with 13 bases lying between them. The CDR3 nucleotides are TGTGCCAGTAGTATAGCCCCGGGAGAGGACTACGAGCAGTACTTC. It translates to CASSIAPGEDYEQYF.

This clonotype occurred many times. The chain uses TRBV20-1 and TRBJ1-3, with D hard to call. Germline assignment: CDR1 DFQATT and CDR2 SNEGSKA (reference sequence). The CDR3 spans 13 residues. Trimming took off 2 bases at V and 5 bases at J, with 10 bases between the two ends. The DNA of the CDR3 is TGCAGTGCTAGATCCCCCGAGAGAAACACCATATATTTT. It specifies CSARSPERNTIYF.

This clonotype has a handful of counts. This chain uses TRBV19 with TRBJ2-2; D might be TRBD1 (5 bases). Germline CDR1 LNHDA, CDR2 SQIVND (reference sequence). This CDR3 is 13 amino acids long. With 7 bases removed from V and 5 bases from J, the gap between germline ends came to 11 bases. CDR3 residues: CASNQGWTGELFF. The CDR3 DNA follows: TGTGCCAGTAACCAGGGTTGGACCGGGGAGCTGTTTTTT.

The table lists this clonotype with a few counts. The chain links TRBV19 to TRBJ2-2; D is unclear. This CDR3 has 14 residues. Trimming removed 0 bases at V and 0 bases at J, with 2 bases between. CDR1 is LNHDA and CDR2 is SQIVND in the germline V gene (reference sequence). CDR3 sequence (DNA): TGTGCCAGTAGTATAGACCCGAACACCGGGGAGCTGTTTTTT. Translation gives CASSIDPNTGELFF. The entire variable domain, with the rest obtained from reference TRBV19 and TRBJ2-2, is as follows: DGGITQSPKYLFRKEGQNVTLSCEQNLNHDAMYWYRQDPGQGLRLIYYSQIVNDFQKGDIAEGYSVSREKKESFPLTVTSAQKNPTAFYLCASSIDPNTGELFFGEGSRLTVL.

This clonotype showed up many times. This chain links TRBV6-2 or TRBV6-3 with TRBJ1-1; no clear D gene. The germline V gene encodes CDR1 MNHEY and CDR2 SVGEGT. V gave up 5 bases and J gave up 4 bases, with 14 bases separating them. This CDR3 comprises 14 residues. CDR3 nucleotide sequence: TGTGCCAGCAGTGGAGTCCGAGCAGGCACTGAAGCTTTCTTT. As protein: CASSGVRAGTEAFF.

This clonotype was seen repeatedly, ten times or more. The V and J genes are TRBV30 and TRBJ2-5, with D perhaps matching TRBD2 (8 bases). The V gene's germline CDR1 is GTSNPN and CDR2 SVGIG (reference sequence). Trimming pared 0 bases from V and 5 bases from J, leaving 16 bases between. This CDR3 comprises 15 residues. CDR3 bases: TGTGCCTGGAGTGTAGTACGGGAGGGGGCTGAGACCCAGTACTTC. As protein: CAWSVVREGAETQYF.

At least ten counts were recorded for this clonotype. The V call is TRBV15, the J call TRBJ2-5; 7 bases align to TRBD1. Germline CDR1 LNHNV, CDR2 YYDKDF (reference sequence). The CDR3 is made up of 14 amino acids. Trimming cost V 3 bases and J 2 bases; bases outside gene matches: 3. The CDR3 nucleotides read TGTGCCACCAGCAGGACAGGGTTACAAGAGACCCAGTACTTC. As protein: CATSRTGLQETQYF.

This clonotype was seen ten or more times. The chain recombines TRBV6-5 with TRBJ2-5; TRBD2 matches at 7 bases. Germline V lookup: CDR1 MNHEY, CDR2 SVGAGI. The CDR3 sequence is 16 residues long. With 5 bases clipped from V and 2 bases from J, the junction kept 11 bases outside the gene matches. DNA for the CDR3: TGTGCCAGCAGTCAGCTTGGGGGGAGGGTTCAAGAGACCCAGTACTTC. It translates to CASSQLGGRVQETQYF.

The table lists this clonotype with many counts. V gene TRBV6-5 combines with J gene TRBJ2-5; 7 bases match TRBD1. The CDR3 sequence is 14 residues long. The V and J ends lost 0 bases and 5 bases, in that order; junction bases with no gene match: 3. Per the germline V gene, CDR1 is MNHEY and CDR2 is SVGAGI. The CDR3 DNA follows: TGTGCCAGCAGTTACTCGACACAGGGGGAGACCCAGTACTTC. It specifies CASSYSTQGETQYF.

This clonotype has ten or more counts. The chain is built from TRBV6-1 and TRBJ2-7; tentative D call: TRBD1 (5 bases). Trimming took off 7 bases at V and 6 bases at J, with 13 bases between the two ends. Germline V CDR1 and CDR2: MNHNS, SASEGT. This CDR3 has 12 amino acids. The CDR3: CASIGARSEQYF. The CDR3 DNA follows: TGTGCCAGCATAGGGGCTAGGAGCGAGCAGTACTTC.

This clonotype was observed at least ten times. This chain joins TRBV6-1 and TRBJ1-1, with D tentatively TRBD1 (5 bases). The CDR3 totals 14 residues. Between the trimmed V and J ends, which lost 3 bases and 4 bases, there was a span of 12 bases. Germline V gene lookup returns CDR1 MNHNS and CDR2 SASEGT. For the CDR3, the DNA is TGTGCCAGCAGTGATGGCGGGGGGGTCACTGAAGCTTTCTTT. Encoded protein: CASSDGGGVTEAFF.

Notes on this clonotype: Germline and junction disagree at one end, which may indicate a read error. The chain employs TRBV28 and TRBJ2-7, with TRBD2 as a possible D gene (6 bases). The CDR3 sequence is 14 residues long. CDR1 and CDR2 (germline): MDHEN, SYDVKM. The CDR3 spells CASSSGTSSYKQYF. The CDR3 DNA sequence: TGTGCCAGCAGTTCCGGGACTTCTTCCTACAAGCAGTACTTC.

The chain has TRBV6-2 or TRBV6-3 and TRBJ2-3, with 8 bases lining up with TRBD2. The germline V gene encodes CDR1 MNHEY and CDR2 SVGEGT. The V gene end was trimmed by 5 bases and the J gene end by 1 base; junction bases not matched to a gene: 2. The length of the CDR3 is 14 residues. The CDR3 region has the DNA TGTGCCAGCAGTAGCGGGAGTGGCACAGATACGCAGTATTTT. Translation gives CASSSGSGTDTQYF.

V and J are TRBV5-1 and TRBJ2-5, with 9 bases lining up with TRBD2. J was trimmed by 4 bases and V by 2 bases; bases with no gene match: 3. The V gene's germline CDR1 is SGHRS and CDR2 YFSETQ. CDR3 length equals 14 residues. The CDR3 DNA reads TGCGCCAGCAGCTTTAAAGCGGGAGGAGAGACCCAGTACTTC. Residues: CASSFKAGGETQYF.

Many counts were recorded for this clonotype. This chain connects TRBV30 to TRBJ1-1; tentatively, D is TRBD1 (5 bases). Between the trimmed V and J ends, which lost 4 bases and 4 bases, there was a span of 7 bases. Germline CDR1 GTSNPN, CDR2 SVGIG (reference sequence). This CDR3 spans 11 amino acids. CDR3 DNA: TGTGCCTGGACTAGGGGCACTGAAGCTTTCTTT. Protein sequence: CAWTRGTEAFF.